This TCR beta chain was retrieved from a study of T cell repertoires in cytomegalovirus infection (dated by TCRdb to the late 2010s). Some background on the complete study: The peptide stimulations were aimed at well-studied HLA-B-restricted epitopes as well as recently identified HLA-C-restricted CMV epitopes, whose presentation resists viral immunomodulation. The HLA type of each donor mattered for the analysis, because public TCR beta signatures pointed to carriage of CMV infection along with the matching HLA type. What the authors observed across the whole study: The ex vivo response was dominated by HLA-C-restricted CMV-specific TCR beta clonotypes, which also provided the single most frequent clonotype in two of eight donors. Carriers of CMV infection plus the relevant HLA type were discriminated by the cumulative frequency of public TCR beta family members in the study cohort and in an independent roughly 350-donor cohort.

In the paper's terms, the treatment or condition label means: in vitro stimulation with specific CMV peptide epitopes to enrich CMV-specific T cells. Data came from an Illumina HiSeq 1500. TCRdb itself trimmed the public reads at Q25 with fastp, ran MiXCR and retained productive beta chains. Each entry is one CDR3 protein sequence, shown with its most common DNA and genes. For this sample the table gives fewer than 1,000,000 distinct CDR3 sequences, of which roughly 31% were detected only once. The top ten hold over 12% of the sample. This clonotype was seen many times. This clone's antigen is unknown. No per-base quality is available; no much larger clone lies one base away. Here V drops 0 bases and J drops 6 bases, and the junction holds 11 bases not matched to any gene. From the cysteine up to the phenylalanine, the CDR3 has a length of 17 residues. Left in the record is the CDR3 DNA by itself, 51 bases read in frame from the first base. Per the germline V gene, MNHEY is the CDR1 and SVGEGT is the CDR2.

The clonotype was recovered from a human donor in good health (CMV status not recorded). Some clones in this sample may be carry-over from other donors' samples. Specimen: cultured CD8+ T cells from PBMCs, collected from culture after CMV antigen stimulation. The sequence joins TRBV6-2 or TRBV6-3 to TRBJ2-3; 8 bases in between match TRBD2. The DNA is TGTGCCAGCAGTTACTCTGCGGCTAGCGGGCTTTGGGATACGCAGTATTTT. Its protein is CASSYSAASGLWDTQYF.